This T cell receptor beta chain originates from a study of CD8+ T cells in alopecia areata. Across the study: Tofacitinib administration to treated patients was oral, at 5 to 10 mg twice daily. General observations from the study: Unlike in mice, where it was clearer, TCR sharing across patients was less clear, possibly HLA-related. Normal skin's resident alphabeta T cells are sequenced alongside lesional scalp T cells.

Germline CDR1 is SGHRS and CDR2 is YFSETQ. CDR3 size: 16 residues. Trimming took 1 base from V and 8 from J, leaving 18 bases between them. For this clone: Its target is not known.

RNA extraction was followed by reverse transcription into cDNA, which acted as the sequencing template. Assay: immunoSEQ multiplex PCR; the TCRdb copy retains only in-frame clones and omits some. The data show fewer than 250,000 clones, 50% to 70% seen once. Alopecia areata patients had lesional scalp punch biopsies and peripheral blood taken from them. The chain links TRBV5-1 to TRBJ1-4; D possibly corresponds to TRBD1 (5 bases). The specimen was CD4+ T cells sorted from blood, collected at week 0. The TCR originated in a human donor with alopecia areata. As DNA, the CDR3 is TGCGCCAGCAGCTTGTCTCCTTCCCCGGGGGAAGAAAAACTGTTTTTT. Residues: CASSLSPSPGEEKLFF.